A single sample is the source of the 5 T cell receptor beta chains below, sequenced in a study of control samples from healthy donors and cancer patients. Data came from immunoSEQ multiplex PCR; TCRdb stores just in-frame clones and leaves some out. The sample shows about 89,000 clones, around 86% of them seen only once. Sequencing was done on a sample of blood. The receptors come from a young man in good health.

The gene calls are TRBV11-2 and TRBJ1-5; D may be TRBD1 (5 bases). From germline, CDR1 is SGHAT and CDR2 FQNNGV. The CDR3 totals 13 residues. The V gene lost 5 bases and the J gene lost 6 bases, with 11 bases spanning the gap. The CDR3 DNA sequence: TGTGCCAGCAGCGAGGGACCGATTCAGCCCCAGCATTTT. Translation gives CASSEGPIQPQHF.

The chain recombines TRBV12-3 or TRBV12-4 with TRBJ1-1, with D unresolved. This CDR3 is built from 13 residues. The V gene lost 2 bases and the J gene lost 8 bases, with 12 bases spanning the gap. The CDR3 reads CASSLIYAAEAFF. The CDR3 coding sequence is TGTGCCAGCAGTTTAATATATGCGGCCGAAGCTTTCTTT.

The chain joins TRBV14 to TRBJ1-3, with unresolved D. V was cut by 5 bases and J by 0 bases, with 11 bases left in between. The germline V gene encodes CDR1 SGHDN and CDR2 FVKESK. The CDR3 covers 15 residues. CDR3 bases: TGTGCCAGCAGCTTCAGGACGACCTCTGGAAACACCATATATTTT. It codes for CASSFRTTSGNTIYF.

In regard to this clone: No conserved phenylalanine or tryptophan ends this CDR3, so it is likely a read error. No DNA is shown, since the ends of the CDR3 on it are uncertain; the CDR3 is the one TCRdb lists. The gene calls are TRBV21-1 and TRBJ1-2. TRBV21-1 is annotated as a pseudogene. From its first to its last residue, the CDR3 has 10 amino acids. CDR3: CASSKLGGFV.

This clone showed up just once. The chain joins TRBV7-8 to TRBJ1-1, with TRBD1 matching 8 bases. The CDR3 spans 13 residues. The V and J ends lost 6 bases and 5 bases, in that order; junction bases with no gene match: 5. The germline gives CDR1 SGHVS, CDR2 FQNEAQ. This CDR3 reads CASSSRTGTEAFF. DNA of the CDR3: TGTGCCAGCAGTTCCAGGACAGGGACTGAAGCTTTCTTT.